Below are 22 T cell receptor beta chains sequenced from a single sample in a study of shared clonotypes between healthy human individuals. Naive CD8 cells lacked CD45RO, underwent positive selection for CCR7 and left out terminally differentiated effector memory CD45RA+ cells. TCRdb's copy holds only in-frame clones and misses some; the assay was immunoSEQ multiplex PCR. This sample yields 2 million or so clones, of which about 95% are seen a single time; about 1.1% belongs to the top ten. The sequenced sample was naive CD8+ T cells sorted from blood. All receptors come from a man younger than 35 in good health.

V is TRBV27 and J is TRBJ2-5; D may be TRBD1 or TRBD2 (5 bases each). Trimming pared 7 bases from V and 2 bases from J, leaving 14 bases between. Germline CDR1 MNHEY, CDR2 SMNVEV (reference sequence). This CDR3 contains 14 residues. DNA for the CDR3: TGTGCCAGCAAGGAGTACGGGGCGCAAGAGACCCAGTACTTC. This sequence encodes CASKEYGAQETQYF.

The CDR3 spells CASSLDGDRPAKNIQYF. CDR3 DNA: TGTGCCAGCAGCTTGGATGGGGATCGGCCCGCAAAAAACATTCAGTACTTC. This chain joins TRBV5-6 and TRBJ2-4; D is unresolved. This CDR3 has 17 residues. Trimming took off 0 bases at V and 4 bases at J, with 17 bases between the two ends. Germline V gives CDR1 SGHDT, CDR2 YYEEEE. Full variable domain (remainder filled in from reference TRBV5-6 and TRBJ2-4): DAGVTQSPTHLIKTRGQQVTLRCSPKSGHDTVSWYQQALGQGPQFIFQYYEEEERQRGNFPDRFSGHQFPNYSSELNVNALLLGDSALYLCASSLDGDRPAKNIQYFGAGTRLSVL.

The chain combines TRBV28 with TRBJ2-1; D gene ambiguous. This CDR3 has 13 amino acids. CDR1 and CDR2 (germline): MDHEN, SYDVKM. Trimming took off 4 bases at V and 2 bases at J, with 6 bases between the two ends. The CDR3 sequence is CASSSGAYNEQFF. The CDR3 nucleotides read TGTGCCAGCAGTTCAGGAGCCTACAATGAGCAGTTCTTC.

V gene TRBV7-2 combines with J gene TRBJ1-2; maybe TRBD1 (5 bases). Trimming took 4 bases from V and 4 from J, leaving 19 bases between them. The germline V gene has CDR1 SGHTA and CDR2 FQGNSA. CDR3 length equals 16 residues. This CDR3 is CASSSQIETVLYGYTF. The CDR3 nucleotides read TGTGCCAGCAGCTCTCAAATCGAGACAGTTCTCTATGGCTACACCTTC.

The rearrangement joins TRBV14 to TRBJ1-2; TRBD1 might be the D (6 bases). Germline V gives CDR1 SGHDN, CDR2 FVKESK. The CDR3 totals 13 residues. V was cut by 4 bases and J by 6 bases, with 12 bases left in between. In DNA form, the CDR3 reads TGTGCCAGCAGCCCTCAAGGGGGGGATGGCTACACCTTC. Its protein product is CASSPQGGDGYTF.

V and J are TRBV7-8 and TRBJ2-1; unclear D gene. The CDR3 sequence is 15 residues long. The germline gives CDR1 SGHVS, CDR2 FQNEAQ. The V end lost 5 bases, the J end lost 0 bases, and 11 bases lay between the germline ends. CDR3 region: CASSLHTSSYNEQFF. In nucleotides, the CDR3 is TGTGCCAGCAGCCTCCACACGAGCTCCTACAATGAGCAGTTCTTC.

This CDR3 reads CAWSVLDRGHYNEQFF. The CDR3, as DNA: TGTGCCTGGAGTGTACTCGACAGGGGGCACTACAATGAGCAGTTCTTC. This chain uses TRBV30 with TRBJ2-1; 10 bases align to TRBD1. CDR3 size: 16 residues. Losses at the gene ends were 0 bases for V and 3 bases for J; bases not matched to a gene: 5. The germline CDR1 and CDR2 sequences are GTSNPN and SVGIG (reference sequence).

This chain connects TRBV10-1 to TRBJ2-2; D perhaps matches TRBD1 (5 bases). The CDR3 contains 16 residues. The germline CDR1 and CDR2 sequences are WNHNN and SYGVQD (reference sequence). Trimming stripped 6 bases from V and 0 bases from J, with 14 bases between. The CDR3 DNA reads TGCGCCAGCAGCGACCTGACAGAATCGAACACCGGGGAGCTGTTTTTT. It is translated as CASSDLTESNTGELFF.

The chain combines TRBV19 with TRBJ2-3, with 7 bases identical to TRBD2. Germline CDR1 reads LNHDA; CDR2 reads SQIVND (reference sequence). J gave up 0 bases and V 6 bases, and 6 bases lay outside the gene matches. CDR3 size: 15 residues. In DNA, the CDR3 is TGTGCCAGTAGGACTAGCTGGCCTAGCACAGATACGCAGTATTTT. Its translation is CASRTSWPSTDTQYF.

The table lists this clone with a count of one. The V call is TRBV4-1, the J call TRBJ2-7; TRBD2 might be the D (6 bases). The CDR3 is made up of 14 amino acids. Trimming took off 4 bases at V and 7 bases at J, with 17 bases between the two ends. Germline V lookup: CDR1 MGHRA, CDR2 YSYEKL. This CDR3 reads CASSPRQNAGEQYF. In DNA form, the CDR3 reads TGCGCCAGCAGCCCCCGACAGAACGCGGGGGAGCAGTACTTC.

The genes are TRBV11-2 and TRBJ1-2; no clear D. The CDR3 has 14 residues. Germline CDR1 is SGHAT and CDR2 is FQNNGV. Trimming removed 1 base at V and 3 bases at J, with 9 bases between. The CDR3 sequence is CASSLGPRDYGYTF. In DNA form, the CDR3 reads TGTGCCAGCAGCTTAGGGCCCCGGGACTATGGCTACACCTTC.

As concerns this clone: At the DNA level, this CDR3 is encoded by other sequences in the same sample as well. The chain couples TRBV29-1 to TRBJ2-7; perhaps TRBD2 as D (6 bases). The CDR3 runs to 12 residues. V lost 4 bases, J lost 3 bases, and 10 bases lay in between. From germline, CDR1 is SQVTM and CDR2 ANQGSEA. CDR3 nucleotides: TGCAGCGTTGTAGTGGGGGGCTACGAGCAGTACTTC. It translates to CSVVVGGYEQYF.

The rearrangement uses TRBV27 and TRBJ1-4; D not certain. Germline loops: CDR1 MNHEY, CDR2 SMNVEV (reference sequence). This CDR3 has 16 amino acids. V was clipped by 4 bases and J by 0 bases, with 12 bases between them. This CDR3 is CASSSPGPATNEKLFF. The CDR3 DNA sequence: TGTGCCAGCAGTTCCCCCGGACCTGCAACTAATGAAAAACTGTTTTTT.

The V gene is TRBV7-2, the J gene TRBJ2-7; D possibly corresponds to TRBD2 (6 bases). Looked up from germline, CDR1 is SGHTA and CDR2 is FQGNSA. The CDR3 contains 15 residues. Trimming removed 3 bases at V and 6 bases at J, with 18 bases between. CDR3 sequence (DNA): TGTGCCAGCAGCTTGACGACTAGTACAATAGGCGAGCAGTACTTC. This gives the protein CASSLTTSTIGEQYF.

The V gene is TRBV5-1, the J gene TRBJ2-7, with D unresolved. CDR1 is SGHRS and CDR2 is YFSETQ in the germline V gene. V was trimmed by 0 bases and J by 3 bases, leaving 13 bases between them. The CDR3 totals 15 residues. CDR3 sequence: CASSLESSYSYEQYF. DNA of the CDR3: TGCGCCAGCAGCTTGGAGTCCAGTTATAGCTACGAGCAGTACTTC.

This clone was detected once. The chain recombines TRBV27 with TRBJ1-5; D gene ambiguous. The germline V gene has CDR1 MNHEY and CDR2 SMNVEV (reference sequence). V was trimmed by 3 bases and J by 1 base, leaving 19 bases between them. This CDR3 is 18 amino acids long. In nucleotides, the CDR3 is TGTGCCAGCAGTTTTAAACCAGGCGGCAGAGCAAGCAATCAGCCCCAGCATTTT. Its translation: CASSFKPGGRASNQPQHF.

The genes are TRBV4-3 and TRBJ2-7; D gene uncertain. Germline V gene data show CDR1 as LGHNA and CDR2 as YSLEER. CDR3 length equals 15 residues. Trimming stripped 0 bases from V and 3 bases from J, with 12 bases between. This chain's CDR3 is CASSQDLAPLYEQYF. The CDR3, as DNA: TGCGCCAGCAGCCAAGATTTGGCGCCCCTCTACGAGCAGTACTTC.

V and J are TRBV18 and TRBJ2-3; TRBD2 agrees at 7 bases. With 0 bases clipped from V and 2 bases from J, the junction kept 5 bases outside the gene matches. CDR3 length: 16 residues. Germline V lookup: CDR1 KGHSH, CDR2 LQKENI. This CDR3 reads CASSPPASGYTDTQYF. In DNA, the CDR3 is TGTGCCAGCTCACCACCGGCTAGCGGTTACACAGATACGCAGTATTTT. Based on the CDR3 plus reference TRBV18 and TRBJ2-3, the full variable domain is NAGVMQNPRHLVRRRGQEARLRCSPMKGHSHVYWYRQLPEEGLKFMVYLQKENIIDESGMPKERFSAEFPKEGPSILRIQQVVRGDSAAYFCASSPPASGYTDTQYFGPGTRLTVL.

V and J are TRBV29-1 and TRBJ2-1; D is uncertain. CDR1 SQVTM and CDR2 ANQGSEA come from the germline V gene. The V end was cut by 0 bases, the J end by 13 bases, with 16 bases between. The CDR3 loop spans 13 amino acids. The CDR3, as DNA: TGCAGCGTTGAAGACCCGGGCTCATCAGATCAGTTCTTC. It encodes CSVEDPGSSDQFF.

The chain couples TRBV11-2 to TRBJ2-7, with D perhaps TRBD1 (6 bases). The CDR3 has 13 residues. Trimming removed 4 bases at V and 3 bases at J, with 10 bases between. The germline gives CDR1 SGHAT, CDR2 FQNNGV. CDR3 coding DNA: TGTGCCAGCAGCTCTCCACAGGGCTACGAGCAGTACTTC. The encoded protein is CASSSPQGYEQYF.

In the case of this clone: The sample carries other DNA sequences with the same CDR3. The chain links TRBV5-1 to TRBJ2-7; weak D call: TRBD1 (5 bases). V was cut by 4 bases and J by 1 base, with 9 bases left in between. Germline V gene data show CDR1 as SGHRS and CDR2 as YFSETQ. This CDR3 has 13 amino acids. CDR3 loop: CASSPRTSYEQYF. The CDR3 DNA follows: TGCGCCAGCAGCCCTCGGACATCCTACGAGCAGTACTTC.

In regard to this clone: The same CDR3 can be traced to other DNA sequences in this sample. The V and J genes are TRBV2 and TRBJ2-7, with D possibly being TRBD2 (5 bases). CDR3 size: 13 residues. The V end lost 6 bases, the J end lost 1 base, and 10 bases lay between the germline ends. CDR1 and CDR2 from the germline V gene are SNHLY and FYNNEI. CDR3 nucleotides: TGTGCCAGCAGCCTAGCAGCTTCCTACGAGCAGTACTTC. Protein product: CASSLAASYEQYF.